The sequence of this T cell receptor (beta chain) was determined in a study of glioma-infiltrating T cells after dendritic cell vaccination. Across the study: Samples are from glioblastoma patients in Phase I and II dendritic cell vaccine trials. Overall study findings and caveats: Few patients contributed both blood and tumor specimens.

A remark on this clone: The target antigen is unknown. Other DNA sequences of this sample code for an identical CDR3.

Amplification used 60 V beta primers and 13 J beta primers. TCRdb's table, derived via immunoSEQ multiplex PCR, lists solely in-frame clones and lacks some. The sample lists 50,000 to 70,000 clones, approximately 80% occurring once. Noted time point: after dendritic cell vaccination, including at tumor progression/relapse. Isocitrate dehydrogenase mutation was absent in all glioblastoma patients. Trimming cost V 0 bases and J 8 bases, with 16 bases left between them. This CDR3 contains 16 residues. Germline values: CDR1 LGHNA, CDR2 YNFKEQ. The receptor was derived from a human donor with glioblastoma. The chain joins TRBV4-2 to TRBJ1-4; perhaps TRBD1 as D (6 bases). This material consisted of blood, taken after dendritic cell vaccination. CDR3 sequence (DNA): TGTGCCAGCAGCCAAGATTCGCAGGGGACGGTAGAAAAACTGTTTTTT. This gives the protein CASSQDSQGTVEKLFF.